Listed below are T cell receptor beta chains from one sample, sequenced in a study of T cells in Graves' hyperthyroidism and ophthalmopathy. TCRdb reprocessed the multiplex PCR reads with MiXCR, giving one entry per CDR3 protein. The sample has hundreds of thousands of distinct CDR3 sequences, around 15% seen once; the top ten hold 25% to 30%. Specimen: blood. These receptors were taken from a man in his forties or fifties with Graves' ophthalmopathy. Each CDR3 is given with its conserved first and last residue. A D gene is named only where the DNA matches it firmly. Size is omitted from some rows. Given values are once, few, many or a class for expanded clones.

V gene,D gene,J gene,clone size,CDR3 protein,CDR3 DNA
TRBV2,TRBD1,TRBJ2-3,many,CASALIGRDRGDTQYF,TGTGCCAGCGCGCTAATCGGGAGGGACAGGGGAGATACGCAGTATTTT
TRBV6-1,TRBD2,TRBJ2-5,-,CAIRGTSGVQETQYF,TGTGCCATCAGGGGGACTAGCGGGGTCCAAGAGACCCAGTACTTC
TRBV18,-,TRBJ1-1,many,CASSTTGPEAFF,TGTGCCAGCTCAACGACAGGCCCTGAAGCTTTCTTT
TRBV9,-,TRBJ1-2,-,CASSVKALAPTRYTF,TGTGCCAGCAGCGTAAAAGCTTTGGCGCCTACGCGCTACACCTTC
TRBV20-1,TRBD1,TRBJ1-6,many,CSAPLDRGHSPLHF,TGCAGTGCTCCACTCGACAGGGGGCATTCACCCCTCCACTTT
TRBV19,-,TRBJ2-6,once,CASSIFPNSGANVLTF,TGTGCCAGTAGTATCTTTCCCAACTCTGGGGCCAACGTCCTGACTTTC
TRBV10-3,-,TRBJ2-1,many,CAISSLGGDEQFF,TGTGCCATCAGTTCGTTGGGAGGTGATGAGCAGTTCTTC
TRBV9,TRBD2,TRBJ2-5,-,CASSLDGIAGEETQYF,TGTGCCAGCAGCCTAGACGGGATAGCGGGAGAAGAGACCCAGTACTTC
TRBV3-1,-,TRBJ2-7,-,CASSQDLYEQYF,TGTGCCAGCAGCCAAGATCTCTACGAGCAGTACTTC
TRBV18,TRBD2,TRBJ2-7,-,CASSLDSTGSGGSYEQYF,TGTGCCAGCTCTCTTGACAGCACCGGTAGCGGGGGTTCCTACGAGCAGTACTTC
TRBV6-2/TRBV6-3,-,TRBJ1-1,many,CASSNPGPNTEAFF,TGTGCCAGCAGTAACCCGGGACCGAACACTGAAGCTTTCTTT
TRBV2,-,TRBJ1-3,many,CASSVDISSGNTIYF,TGTGCCAGCAGTGTTGACATCAGCTCTGGAAACACCATATATTTT
TRBV6-2/TRBV6-3,TRBD1,TRBJ2-1,-,CASTKDRGRLLNEQFF,TGTGCCAGCACTAAGGACAGGGGGCGGTTATTGAATGAGCAGTTCTTC
TRBV30,-,TRBJ2-7,many,CAWNRGGYEQYF,TGTGCCTGGAACAGGGGGGGCTACGAGCAGTACTTC
TRBV9,-,TRBJ1-1,few,CASSAEGGTEAFF,TGTGCCAGCAGCGCCGAGGGGGGGACTGAAGCTTTCTTT
TRBV28,TRBD1,TRBJ1-2,-,CASNPGQGTYGYTF,TGTGCCAGCAATCCGGGACAGGGGACCTATGGCTACACCTTC
TRBV27,-,TRBJ1-6,few,CASSFGSYNSPLHF,TGTGCCAGCAGTTTTGGCTCCTATAATTCACCCCTCCACTTT
TRBV28,-,TRBJ2-1,many,CASSPAVFF,TGTGCCAGCAGCCCCGCGGTGTTCTTC
TRBV11-2,TRBD1,TRBJ1-2,many,CASSGRDRASYGYTF,TGTGCCAGCAGCGGTCGGGACAGGGCTAGCTATGGCTACACCTTC
TRBV5-1,TRBD2,TRBJ2-1,many,CASSLGLAGRHEQFF,TGCGCCAGCAGCTTAGGACTAGCGGGAAGACATGAGCAGTTCTTC
TRBV5-1,TRBD2,TRBJ2-7,once,CASSLGGPSGLAGVYEQYF,TGCGCCAGCAGCTTGGGGGGACCGTCGGGACTAGCGGGAGTCTACGAGCAGTACTTC
TRBV5-1,-,TRBJ2-7,-,CASSLALLTEGYEQYF,TGCGCCAGCAGCTTGGCTTTACTCACGGAGGGGTACGAGCAGTACTTC
TRBV20-1,TRBD2,TRBJ2-7,many,CSAITSGPKGEQYF,TGCAGTGCGATAACTAGCGGCCCAAAGGGAGAGCAGTACTTC
TRBV6-6,-,TRBJ2-1,many,CASSYSELRYNEQFF,TGTGCCAGCAGTTACTCCGAACTACGCTACAATGAGCAGTTCTTC
TRBV28,-,TRBJ1-2,many,CASSLSPGVRGYTF,TGTGCCAGCAGTTTATCTCCAGGGGTTCGCGGCTACACCTTC
TRBV20-1,TRBD2,TRBJ2-3,many,CSARLAGRTDTQYF,TGCAGTGCTCGGCTAGCGGGGAGGACAGATACGCAGTATTTT
TRBV12-3/TRBV12-4,-,TRBJ2-5,few,CASSLGLDETQYF,TGTGCCAGCAGTTTAGGACTAGATGAGACCCAGTACTTC
TRBV13,-,TRBJ1-1,many,CASSPGGGRRTEAFF,TGTGCCAGCAGCCCCGGCGGGGGAAGGAGGACTGAAGCTTTCTTT
TRBV4-2,-,TRBJ2-7,many,CASSPPQGGLYEQYF,TGTGCCAGCAGCCCACCTCAGGGGGGTCTCTACGAGCAGTACTTC
TRBV7-8,-,TRBJ2-3,many,CASSLGGDSTDTQYF,TGTGCCAGCAGCTTAGGCGGGGACAGCACAGATACGCAGTATTTT
TRBV7-6,TRBD1,TRBJ2-5,many,CASSLAFGTGGETQYF,TGTGCCAGCAGCTTAGCGTTCGGGACAGGGGGAGAGACCCAGTACTTC
TRBV5-6,TRBD1,TRBJ2-1,few,CASSWTGTGPYNEQFF,TGTGCCAGCAGCTGGACCGGGACAGGACCATACAATGAGCAGTTCTTC
TRBV6-2/TRBV6-3,TRBD2,TRBJ2-4,-,CASSSLPSGGNIQYF,TGTGCCAGCAGTTCCCTCCCCTCCGGGGGGAACATTCAGTACTTC
TRBV18,TRBD2,TRBJ2-1,many,CASSGSSGYNEQFF,TGTGCCAGCTCCGGTTCTAGCGGTTACAATGAGCAGTTCTTC